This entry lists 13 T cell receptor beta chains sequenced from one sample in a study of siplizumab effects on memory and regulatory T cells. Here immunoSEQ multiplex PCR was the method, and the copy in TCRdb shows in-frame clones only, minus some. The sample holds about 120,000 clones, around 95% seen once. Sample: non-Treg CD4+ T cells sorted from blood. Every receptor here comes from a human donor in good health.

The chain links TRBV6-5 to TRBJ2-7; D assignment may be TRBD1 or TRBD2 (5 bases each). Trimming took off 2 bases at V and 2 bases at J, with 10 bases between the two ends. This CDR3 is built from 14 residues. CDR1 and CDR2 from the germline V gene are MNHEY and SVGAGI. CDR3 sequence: CASSYKQGPYEQYF. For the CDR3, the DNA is TGTGCCAGCAGTTACAAGCAGGGACCCTACGAGCAGTACTTC.

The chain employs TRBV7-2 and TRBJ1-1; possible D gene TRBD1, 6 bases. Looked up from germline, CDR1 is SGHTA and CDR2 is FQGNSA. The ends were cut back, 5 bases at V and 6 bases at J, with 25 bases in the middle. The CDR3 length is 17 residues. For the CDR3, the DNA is TGTGCCAGCAGCCTAAAGACAGGTGGTAGGTTAAAGGCTGAAGCTTTCTTT. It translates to CASSLKTGGRLKAEAFF.

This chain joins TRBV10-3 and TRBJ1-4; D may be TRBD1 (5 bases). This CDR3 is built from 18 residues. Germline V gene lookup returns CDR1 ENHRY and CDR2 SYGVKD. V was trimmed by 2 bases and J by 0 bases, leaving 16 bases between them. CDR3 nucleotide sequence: TGTGCCATCAGTGAGGAGGGCAGGGCTTGGGCAACTAATGAAAAACTGTTTTTT. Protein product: CAISEEGRAWATNEKLFF.

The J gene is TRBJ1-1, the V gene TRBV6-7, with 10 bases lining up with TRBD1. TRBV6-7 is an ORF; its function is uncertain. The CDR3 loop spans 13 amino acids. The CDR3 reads CDDRGRESTEAFF. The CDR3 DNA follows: TGTGACGACAGGGGGCGCGAGTCCACTGAAGCTTTCTTT.

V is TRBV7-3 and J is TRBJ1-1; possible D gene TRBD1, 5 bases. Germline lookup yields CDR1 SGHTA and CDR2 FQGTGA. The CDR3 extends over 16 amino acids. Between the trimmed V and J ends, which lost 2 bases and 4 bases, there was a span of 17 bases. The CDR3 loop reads CASSLGGPQVGTEAFF. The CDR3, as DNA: TGTGCCAGCAGCTTAGGGGGACCACAGGTGGGCACTGAAGCTTTCTTT. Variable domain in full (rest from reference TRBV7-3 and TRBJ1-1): GAGVSQTPSNKVTEKGKYVELRCDPISGHTALYWYRQSLGQGPEFLIYFQGTGAADDSGLPNDRFFAVRPEGSVSTLKIQRTERGDSAVYLCASSLGGPQVGTEAFFGQGTRLTVV.

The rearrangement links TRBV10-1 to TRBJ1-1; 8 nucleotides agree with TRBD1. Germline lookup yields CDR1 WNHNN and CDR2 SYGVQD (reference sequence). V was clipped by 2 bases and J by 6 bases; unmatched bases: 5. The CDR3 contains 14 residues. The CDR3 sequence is CASSEGQGRAEAFF. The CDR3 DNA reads TGCGCCAGCAGTGAGGGACAGGGACGGGCTGAAGCTTTCTTT.

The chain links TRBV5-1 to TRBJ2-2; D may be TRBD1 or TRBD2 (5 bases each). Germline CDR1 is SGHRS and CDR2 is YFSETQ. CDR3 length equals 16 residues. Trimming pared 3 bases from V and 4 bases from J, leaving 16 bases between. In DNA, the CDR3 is TGCGCCAGCAGCTCCTATTGGGCAGGGAGCACCGGGGAGCTGTTTTTT. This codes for CASSSYWAGSTGELFF.

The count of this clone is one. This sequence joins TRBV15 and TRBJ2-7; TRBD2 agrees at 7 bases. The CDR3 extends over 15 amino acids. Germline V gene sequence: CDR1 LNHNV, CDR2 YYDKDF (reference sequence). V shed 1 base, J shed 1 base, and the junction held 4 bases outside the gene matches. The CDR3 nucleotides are TGTGCCACCAGCAGAGCACGGGGGGTATCCTACGAGCAGTACTTC. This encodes CATSRARGVSYEQYF.

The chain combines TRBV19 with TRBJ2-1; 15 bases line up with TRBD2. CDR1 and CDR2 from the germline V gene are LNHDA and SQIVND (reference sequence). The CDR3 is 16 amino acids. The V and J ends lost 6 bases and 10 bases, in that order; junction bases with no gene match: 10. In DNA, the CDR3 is TGTGCCAGTAGACCACCGGGACTAGCGGGGGGTTGGGAGCAGTTCTTC. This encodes CASRPPGLAGGWEQFF. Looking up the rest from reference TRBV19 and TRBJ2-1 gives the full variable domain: DGGITQSPKYLFRKEGQNVTLSCEQNLNHDAMYWYRQDPGQGLRLIYYSQIVNDFQKGDIAEGYSVSREKKESFPLTVTSAQKNPTAFYLCASRPPGLAGGWEQFFGPGTRLTVL.

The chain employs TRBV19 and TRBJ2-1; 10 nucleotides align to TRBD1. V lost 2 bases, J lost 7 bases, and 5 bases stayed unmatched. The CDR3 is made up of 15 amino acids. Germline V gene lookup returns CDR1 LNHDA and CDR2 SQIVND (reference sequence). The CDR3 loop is CASSIPGQGFNEQFF. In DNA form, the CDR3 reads TGTGCCAGTAGTATACCGGGACAGGGGTTTAATGAGCAGTTCTTC.

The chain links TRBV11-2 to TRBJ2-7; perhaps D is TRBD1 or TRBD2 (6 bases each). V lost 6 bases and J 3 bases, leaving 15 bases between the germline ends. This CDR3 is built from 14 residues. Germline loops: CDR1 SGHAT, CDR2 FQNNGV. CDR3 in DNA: TGTGCCAGCAGAGGGGGGCTCGAGTACTACGAGCAGTACTTC. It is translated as CASRGGLEYYEQYF.

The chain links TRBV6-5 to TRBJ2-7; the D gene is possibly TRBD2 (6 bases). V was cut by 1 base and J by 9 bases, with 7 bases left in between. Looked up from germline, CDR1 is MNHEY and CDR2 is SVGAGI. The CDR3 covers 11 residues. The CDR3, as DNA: TGTGCCAGCAGTTACTTCGGGGGGCAGTACTTC. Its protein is CASSYFGGQYF.

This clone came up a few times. The CDR3 is CASSLVGGPEGYTF. Here the CDR3 DNA reads TGTGCCAGCAGCTTAGTGGGGGGGCCTGAGGGCTACACCTTC. V gene TRBV7-2 combines with J gene TRBJ1-2, with TRBD1 as a possible D gene (6 bases). The CDR3 has 14 amino acids. V was pared by 1 base and J by 8 bases, with 14 bases between. Germline CDR1 SGHTA, CDR2 FQGNSA.